This T cell receptor (beta chain) stems from a study of blood T cell repertoires in COVID-19. Study information: Spain, Italy and the United States supplied samples that represented acute and convalescent COVID-19. Nucleic acid was either cDNA or gDNA, and it came from T cells, B-cell-depleted T cells, or PBMCs.

On this clone itself: Other nucleotide sequences in the sample specify the same CDR3.

V was shortened by 5 bases and J by 8 bases, with 17 bases between the two germline ends. The length of the CDR3 is 14 residues. Germline values: CDR1 SGHTA, CDR2 FQGNSA. Study processing details: Amplification from reference gene primers served as the basis for estimated nucleated cell counts. TCRdb keeps only in-frame clones here, not all; method: immunoSEQ multiplex PCR. D and trimming were read from the DNA, whereas the V and J calls and clone size are those reported in that table. The sample comprises hundreds of thousands of clones, 80% to 90% of which are singletons, and 0.7% to 0.85% rests with the top ten. The Seattle patients, enrolled during active infection, were followed longitudinally.

Input material: peripheral blood. The V call is TRBV7-2, the J call TRBJ2-3; a weak D match, TRBD2 (5 bases). The receptor was isolated from a young man with COVID-19, enrolled during active disease. This CDR3 is CASSLRTVSATQYF. The CDR3 region has the DNA TGTGCCAGCAGCCTCAGGACTGTATCGGCTACGCAGTATTTT.